The 17 T cell receptor beta chains given below trace back to one sample, sequenced in a study of blood T cells in healthy people across ages. Sample-barcoded 5' priming and a J-beta primer mix drove a second PCR of about 6 to 12 cycles. TCRdb re-analysed the 5' RACE reads in MiXCR, keeping a single row per CDR3 protein. In the table there are some 760,000 distinct CDR3 sequences, approximately 25% of which are singletons. Separately, the same data were catalogued under a study of T cells of mothers and their children.

Material for sequencing was blood. The receptors here all came from a boy aged 5-17 years in good health.

CDR3 sequence reads: CASSYGLPGDEKLFF. The DNA of the CDR3 is TGTGCCAGCAGTTACGGACTCCCGGGGGATGAAAAACTGTTTTTT. The J gene is TRBJ1-4, the V gene TRBV6-5; weak D call: TRBD1 (5 bases). Trimming left V 2 bases short and J 6 bases short, with 13 bases between. Germline V gene data show CDR1 as MNHEY and CDR2 as SVGAGI. The CDR3 is made up of 15 amino acids.

The sample holds a few counts of this clonotype. The chain's CDR3 is CASSYAHTTLEAFF. The DNA for the CDR3 is TGTGCCAGCAGTTACGCCCATACTACGCTTGAAGCTTTCTTT. The chain combines TRBV6-2 or TRBV6-3 with TRBJ1-1; D call uncertain. V was trimmed by 2 bases and J by 7 bases, leaving 14 bases between them. Germline V gene data show CDR1 as MNHEY and CDR2 as SVGEGT. This CDR3 has 14 amino acids.

The rearrangement links TRBV6-1 to TRBJ1-1; D unresolved. Germline values: CDR1 MNHNS, CDR2 SASEGT. The CDR3 runs to 13 residues. Trimming took off 3 bases at V and 5 bases at J, with 10 bases between the two ends. The CDR3 here is CASSEAVGTEAFF. The DNA of the CDR3 is TGTGCCAGCAGTGAGGCGGTGGGGACTGAAGCTTTCTTT.

The rearrangement links TRBV4-2 to TRBJ2-5; 7 bases are a match to TRBD2. The end of the DNA fits TRBJ2-1 better, so the J call may be wrong. The CDR3 runs 16 residues. CDR1 is LGHNA, CDR2 YNFKEQ, per germline. CDR3 bases: TGTGCCAGCAGACCGGGAGGTAGCGGAGGGCGCAATGAGCAGTTCTTC. Translation gives CASRPGGSGGRNEQFF.

This clonotype showed up just a few times. The chain joins TRBV11-2 to TRBJ1-1; D is ambiguous. The V and J ends lost 1 base and 0 bases respectively, with 9 bases between them. The CDR3 covers 15 residues. Germline lookup yields CDR1 SGHAT and CDR2 FQNNGV. In DNA, the CDR3 is TGTGCCAGCAGCTTAGGTGCGGCGGTGAACACTGAAGCTTTCTTT. The encoded protein is CASSLGAAVNTEAFF.

This clonotype was seen a handful of times. The V call is TRBV7-9, the J call TRBJ2-5, with 7 bases fitting TRBD1. CDR3 length: 16 amino acids. CDR1 SEHNR and CDR2 FQNEAQ come from the germline V gene (reference sequence). With V trimmed by 5 bases and J by 5 bases, 14 bases remained unmatched. CDR3 in amino acids: CASSARAGGKWETQYF. Here the CDR3 DNA reads TGTGCCAGCAGCGCTCGGGCAGGGGGAAAATGGGAGACCCAGTACTTC.

There are a few counts of this clonotype. V is TRBV4-3 and J is TRBJ2-7, with 10 bases fitting TRBD1. Germline V CDR1 and CDR2: LGHNA, YSLEER. V lost 0 bases and J lost 1; bases outside the gene matches: 3. CDR3 length: 16 residues. The CDR3 spells CASSQEGTGESYEQYF. DNA of the CDR3: TGCGCCAGCAGCCAAGAGGGGACAGGGGAATCCTACGAGCAGTACTTC.

This clonotype has more than one count but fewer than ten. The V call is TRBV20-1, the J call TRBJ2-7; possibly TRBD2 for D (5 bases). The ends were cut back, 1 base at V and 3 bases at J, with 10 bases in the middle. The CDR3 totals 13 residues. Germline CDR1 is DFQATT and CDR2 is SNEGSKA (reference sequence). Written as DNA, the CDR3 is TGCAGTGCTAGAGTCCCCGGGGTCTACGAGCAGTACTTC. Translation: CSARVPGVYEQYF.

The genes are TRBV18 and TRBJ2-7; D is unresolved. With 3 bases removed from V and 2 bases from J, the gap between germline ends came to 11 bases. Germline CDR1 reads KGHSH; CDR2 reads LQKENI. CDR3 length: 14 residues. DNA of the CDR3: TGTGCCAGCTCACCTCCGGACGGACCCTACGAGCAGTACTTC. This encodes CASSPPDGPYEQYF.

The J gene is TRBJ1-2, the V gene TRBV28; D gene unclear. From germline, CDR1 is MDHEN and CDR2 SYDVKM. Between the trimmed V and J ends, which lost 8 bases and 5 bases, there was a span of 12 bases. The CDR3 covers 12 residues. The CDR3 is CASCKEDYGYTF. In nucleotides, the CDR3 is TGTGCCAGCTGTAAGGAGGATTATGGCTACACCTTC.

This clonotype has just a few counts. The rearrangement joins TRBV9 to TRBJ2-7, with D unclear. Between the trimmed V and J ends, which lost 0 bases and 0 bases, there was a span of 7 bases. Germline CDR1 SGDLS, CDR2 YYNGEE. The CDR3 is made up of 14 amino acids. The CDR3 spells CASSVGEPSYEQYF. The CDR3 coding sequence is TGTGCCAGCAGCGTAGGTGAGCCCTCCTACGAGCAGTACTTC.

This clonotype has a handful of counts. V and J are TRBV28 and TRBJ1-1; D is possibly TRBD1 (6 bases). Germline V gives CDR1 MDHEN, CDR2 SYDVKM. The CDR3 covers 16 residues. V lost 6 bases, J lost 5 bases, and 22 bases lay in between. CDR3 nucleotides: TGTGCCAGCAGAACCGGGACAAGCTGGGTTAAGACTGAAGCTTTCTTT. Protein sequence: CASRTGTSWVKTEAFF.

This clonotype was counted ten times or more. The V and J genes are TRBV4-3 and TRBJ1-3; 7 positions agree with TRBD1. This CDR3 comprises 15 residues. The V and J ends lost 3 bases and 4 bases, in that order; junction bases with no gene match: 6. CDR1 LGHNA and CDR2 YSLEER come from the germline V gene. The DNA of the CDR3 is TGCGCCAGCAGCCAGTTGACAGGGACCGGAAACACCATATATTTT. It specifies CASSQLTGTGNTIYF.

This clonotype was detected many times. The chain is built from TRBV29-1 and TRBJ2-5; D remains unclear. V was shortened by 4 bases and J by 5 bases, with 17 bases between the two germline ends. The germline gives CDR1 SQVTM, CDR2 ANQGSEA. CDR3 length equals 14 residues. CDR3: CSVVFRDLGETQYF. The CDR3 bases are TGCAGCGTTGTGTTTCGTGACTTGGGGGAGACCCAGTACTTC. Filled out from reference TRBV29-1 and TRBJ2-5, the complete variable domain reads SAVISQKPSRDICQRGTSLTIQCQVDSQVTMMFWYRQQPGQSLTLIATANQGSEATYESGFVIDKFPISRPNLTFSTLTVSNMSPEDSSIYLCSVVFRDLGETQYFGPGTRLLVL.

This clonotype occurred a few times. One end of the junction varies from germline; a read error may be responsible. The chain employs TRBV7-2 and TRBJ2-7; D is uncertain. Germline CDR1 reads SGHTA; CDR2 reads FQGNSA. This CDR3 comprises 14 residues. The chain's CDR3 is CASSLVGVDYEQYF. DNA of the CDR3: TGCGCCAGCAGCCTCGTTGGGGTTGACTACGAGCAGTACTTC.

This chain joins TRBV19 and TRBJ2-5, with TRBD2 matching over 7 bases. The DNA end is a closer match to TRBJ2-1, so the J assignment may be wrong. The germline CDR1 and CDR2 sequences are LNHDA and SQIVND (reference sequence). The CDR3 sequence is 14 residues long. The CDR3 nucleotides are TGTGCCAGTACCGACTCGTGGCGGGGGAATGAGCAGTTCTTC. Protein: CASTDSWRGNEQFF.

The sample holds a few counts of this clonotype. At one end the junction does not follow the germline gene, possibly because of a read error. The chain has TRBV3-1 and TRBJ2-5; 8 nucleotides match TRBD2. CDR1 is LGHDT, CDR2 YNNKEL, per germline (reference sequence). The CDR3 spans 12 residues. In DNA form, the CDR3 reads TGTGCCAGCAGCCAAGCAGGGCGGGGGGACATCTTC. Translating it yields CASSQAGRGDIF.